This entry is about one T cell receptor (beta chain). Trimming took off 0 bases at V and 5 bases at J, with 13 bases between the two ends. This CDR3 contains 15 residues. CDR1 and CDR2 from the germline V gene are MNHEY and SVGAGI. This entry is derived from a study of blood T cell repertoires in COVID-19. In the study overall: Sources were T cells, B-cell-depleted T cells, or PBMCs; the material itself was cDNA or gDNA.

The Seattle patients joined while their infection was active and were tracked longitudinally afterward. Sequencing was performed with immunoSEQ multiplex PCR; in TCRdb, only in-frame clones are kept and a portion is missing. Among 150,000 to 180,000 clones listed, about 85% were seen once. V gene TRBV6-5 combines with J gene TRBJ1-2; a possible D gene is TRBD1 (6 bases). The receptor was isolated from a man in his sixties with COVID-19, enrolled during active disease. Specimen: peripheral blood. CDR3 bases: TGTGCCAGCAGTTACTCGATTGGACAGAATTATGGCTACACCTTC. Its translation: CASSYSIGQNYGYTF.